The clone carrying this T cell receptor beta chain came up many times. What it binds is not known. This sample is drawn from a study of early T cells in non-severe SARS-CoV-2 infection. The overall study: The study sequenced bulk RNA from unsorted whole blood, with chains unpaired.

Germline CDR1 reads DFQATT; CDR2 reads SNEGSKA (reference sequence). V lost 0 bases, J lost 3 bases, and 14 bases lay in between. CDR3 length: 15 amino acids. Broader study findings: Sequences matched to VDJdb favored anti-spike CD8 responses, while private and CD4 specificities were missed.

Unique molecular identifiers tagged individual cDNA molecules. TCRdb fed the 5' RACE reads into MiXCR, producing one record per CDR3 protein. The data contain some 28,000 distinct CDR3 sequences, 8.5% to 10% of them seen just once; the ten biggest clones take up approximately 14%. V and J are TRBV20-1 and TRBJ2-5, with no clear D. Sequencing was carried out using whole blood. This sequence was found in an adult who was a healthcare worker with PCR-confirmed SARS-CoV-2 infection or an uninfected control (not recorded which). CDR3 loop: CSARDGARFKETQYF. The DNA of the CDR3 is TGCAGTGCTAGAGACGGAGCGAGGTTCAAAGAGACCCAGTACTTC.